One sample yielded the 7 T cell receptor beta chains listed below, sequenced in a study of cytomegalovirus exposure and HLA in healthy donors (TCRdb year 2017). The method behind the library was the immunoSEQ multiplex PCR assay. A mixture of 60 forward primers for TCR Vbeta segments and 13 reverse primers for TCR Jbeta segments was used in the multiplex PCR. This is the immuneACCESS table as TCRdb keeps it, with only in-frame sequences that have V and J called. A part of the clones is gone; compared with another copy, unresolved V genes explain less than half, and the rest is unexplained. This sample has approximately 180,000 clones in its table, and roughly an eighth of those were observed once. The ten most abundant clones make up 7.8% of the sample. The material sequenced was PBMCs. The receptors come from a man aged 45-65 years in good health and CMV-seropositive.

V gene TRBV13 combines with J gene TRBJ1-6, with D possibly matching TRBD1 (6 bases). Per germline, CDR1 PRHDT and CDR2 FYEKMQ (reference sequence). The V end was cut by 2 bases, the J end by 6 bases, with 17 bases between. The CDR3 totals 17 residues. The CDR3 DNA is TGTGCCAGCAGCTTAAGGAGGACAGAAAGTTTTAATTCACCCCTCCACTTT. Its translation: CASSLRRTESFNSPLHF. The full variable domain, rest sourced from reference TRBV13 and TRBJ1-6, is AAGVIQSPRHLIKEKRETATLKCYPIPRHDTVYWYQQGPGQDPQFLISFYEKMQSDKGSIPDRFSAQQFSDYHSELNMSSLELGDSALYFCASSLRRTESFNSPLHFGNGTRLTVT.

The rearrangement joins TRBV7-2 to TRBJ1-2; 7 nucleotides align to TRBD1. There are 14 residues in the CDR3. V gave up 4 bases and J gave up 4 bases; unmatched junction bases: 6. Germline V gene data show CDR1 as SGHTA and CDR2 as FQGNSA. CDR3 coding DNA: TGTGCCAGCAGCTCGTCAGGGGGTCTCTATGGCTACACCTTC. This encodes CASSSSGGLYGYTF.

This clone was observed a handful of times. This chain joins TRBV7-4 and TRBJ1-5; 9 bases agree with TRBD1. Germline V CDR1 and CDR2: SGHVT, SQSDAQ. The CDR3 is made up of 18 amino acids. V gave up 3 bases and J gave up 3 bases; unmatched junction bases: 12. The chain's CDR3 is CASSFRTGDLRDNQPQHF. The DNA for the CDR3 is TGTGCCAGCAGCTTTAGGACAGGGGATCTGAGGGACAATCAGCCCCAGCATTTT. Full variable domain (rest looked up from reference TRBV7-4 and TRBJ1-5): GAGVSQSPRYKVAKRGRDVALRCDSISGHVTLYWYRQTLGQGSEVLTYSQSDAQRDKSGRPSGRFSAERPERSVSTLKIQRTEQGDSAVYLCASSFRTGDLRDNQPQHFGDGTRLSIL.

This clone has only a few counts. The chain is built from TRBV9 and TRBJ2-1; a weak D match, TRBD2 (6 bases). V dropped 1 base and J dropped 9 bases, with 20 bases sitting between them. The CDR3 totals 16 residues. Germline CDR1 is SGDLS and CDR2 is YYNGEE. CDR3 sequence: CASSVRSGRGNVEQFF. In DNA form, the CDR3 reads TGTGCCAGCAGCGTAAGGTCTGGGCGGGGAAACGTTGAGCAGTTCTTC.

The CDR3 DNA follows: TGTGCCAGCAGCCAAGGACTAGCGGGGAACACCGGGGAGCTGTTTTTT. It encodes CASSQGLAGNTGELFF. The chain uses TRBV4-2 and TRBJ2-2; 10 bases are a match to TRBD2. Germline CDR1 LGHNA, CDR2 YNFKEQ. This CDR3 contains 16 residues. V shed 1 base, J shed 1 base, and the junction held 0 bases outside the gene matches.

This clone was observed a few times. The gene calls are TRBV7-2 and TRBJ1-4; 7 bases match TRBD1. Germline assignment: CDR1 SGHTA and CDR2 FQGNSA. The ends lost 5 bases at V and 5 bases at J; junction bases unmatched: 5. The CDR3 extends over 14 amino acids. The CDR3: CASSPDRANEKLFF. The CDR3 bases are TGTGCCAGCAGCCCCGACAGGGCAAATGAAAAACTGTTTTTT.

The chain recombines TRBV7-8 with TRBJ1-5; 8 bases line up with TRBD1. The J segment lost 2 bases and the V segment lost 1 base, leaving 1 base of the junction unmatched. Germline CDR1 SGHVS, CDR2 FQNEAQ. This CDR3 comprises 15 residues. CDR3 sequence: CASSLGQGRNQPQHF. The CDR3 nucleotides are TGTGCCAGCAGCTTAGGACAGGGGCGCAATCAGCCCCAGCATTTT.